These 5 T cell receptor beta chains share one sample of origin, sequenced in a study of T-cell memory formation after mild COVID-19. TCRdb passed the 5' RACE reads through MiXCR, listing each CDR3 protein once. The sample carries about 340,000 distinct CDR3 sequences, over 10% recorded once. Input material: PBMCs or a T cell subset sorted from them (not recorded which). The receptor set was obtained from a man aged 18 to 30 who had mild COVID-19 (a few samples of this study predate the infection). Cell type and time point are not known.

The chain carries TRBV2 and TRBJ2-7; 9 nucleotides align to TRBD1. This CDR3 comprises 13 residues. V lost 8 bases and J lost 0; bases outside the gene matches: 2. The germline V gene encodes CDR1 SNHLY and CDR2 FYNNEI. CDR3 sequence: CASAGQGSYEQYV. Here the CDR3 DNA reads TGTGCCAGCGCGGGACAGGGCTCCTACGAGCAGTACGTC.

V gene TRBV20-1 combines with J gene TRBJ1-5; D not resolved. Per germline, CDR1 DFQATT and CDR2 SNEGSKA (reference sequence). Trimming removed 2 bases from V and 2 bases from J, with 22 bases in between. The CDR3 loop spans 18 amino acids. The CDR3 protein is CSARSPPDGRGGNQPQHF. The CDR3 DNA is TGCAGTGCTAGATCCCCCCCCGACGGACGCGGAGGCAATCAGCCCCAGCATTTT.

This clonotype has more than one count but fewer than ten. This sequence joins TRBV7-2 and TRBJ2-1; D is perhaps TRBD2 (7 bases). Germline V lookup: CDR1 SGHTA, CDR2 FQGNSA. The CDR3 consists of 15 residues. Deletions cut 5 bases from V and 8 bases from J, with 19 bases between. CDR3 protein: CASSLGGAGWYEQFF. CDR3 DNA: TGTGCCAGCAGCCTGGGGGGGGCCGGGTGGTATGAGCAGTTCTTC.

This clonotype is medium-sized. V is TRBV20-1 and J is TRBJ1-2; D gene unclear. The germline V gene encodes CDR1 DFQATT and CDR2 SNEGSKA (reference sequence). V lost 6 bases and J lost 6, with 14 bases in between. The CDR3 length is 12 residues. The CDR3 protein is CSAASDKDGYTF. As DNA, the CDR3 is TGCAGTGCAGCGAGTGATAAGGATGGCTACACCTTC.

This clonotype was counted only a few times. This chain uses TRBV5-1 with TRBJ2-2; the D gene is possibly TRBD1 (6 bases). CDR3 size: 15 residues. Germline V lookup: CDR1 SGHRS, CDR2 YFSETQ. Between the trimmed V and J ends, which lost 4 bases and 0 bases, there was a span of 10 bases. The CDR3 loop is CASSVGTTNTGELFF. DNA of the CDR3: TGCGCCAGCAGCGTCGGGACAACGAACACCGGGGAGCTGTTTTTT.